This T cell receptor (beta chain) emerged from a study of blood T cell repertoires in COVID-19. Study overall: Sites in the United States, Italy and Spain provided acute and convalescent COVID-19 samples. PBMCs, B-cell-depleted T cells, or T cells provided the cDNA or gDNA that made up the material.

The authors' processing: Amplification with reference gene primers provided the estimates of nucleated cell counts. Measured with immunoSEQ multiplex PCR; TCRdb has only the in-frame clones, and not every one. V, J and clone size were drawn from that table, and D and trimming were deduced from the DNA. Found here are around 110,000 clones, 70% to 90% of them singletons; the top ten hold 2% to 2.5%. The CDR3 is 15 amino acids. Germline V lookup: CDR1 LGHDT, CDR2 YNNKEL (reference sequence). Trimming cost V 0 bases and J 5 bases, with 13 bases left between them. The receptor's source is a man aged 25 to 40 with acute or convalescent COVID-19. The chain couples TRBV3-1 (or the pseudogene TRBV3-2) to TRBJ1-1; TRBD1 is a possible D gene (5 bases). The sequenced sample was peripheral blood. DNA for the CDR3: TGTGCCAGCAGCCAAGAATACATAAGGGGTACTGAAGCTTTCTTT. This translates into CASSQEYIRGTEAFF.